The clone carrying this T cell receptor beta chain was counted a single time. The source of the sample is a study of blood T cell repertoires in COVID-19. About the study: T cells, B-cell-depleted T cells, or PBMCs supplied cDNA or gDNA.

This CDR3 is 16 amino acids long. The germline gives CDR1 LNHDA, CDR2 SQIVND (reference sequence). Trimming left V 9 bases short and J 6 bases short, with 24 bases between. TCRdb keeps only in-frame clones here, not all; method: immunoSEQ multiplex PCR. The table lists roughly 150,000 clones, 70% to 90% of them singletons. Seattle patients were enrolled while actively infected and followed longitudinally. The chain combines TRBV19 with TRBJ1-5, with D maybe TRBD1 (5 bases). Sequenced material: peripheral blood. This TCR was sampled from a woman aged 80 or over with COVID-19, enrolled during active disease. The CDR3 protein is CARQDPQTARTQPQHF. CDR3 nucleotides: TGTGCCAGACAAGATCCCCAGACAGCGCGGACTCAGCCCCAGCATTTT.